Listed below are T cell receptor beta chains from one sample, sequenced in a study of blood T cell repertoires in COVID-19. Generated by immunoSEQ multiplex PCR, the TCRdb table keeps only in-frame clones and is missing some. The sample yields 200,000 to 250,000 clones, roughly four fifths seen once. Specimen: PBMCs or T cells enriched from blood (not recorded which). All receptors come from a man aged 35 to 55 who had recovered from COVID-19. CDR3s include the opening cysteine and the closing phenylalanine or tryptophan. Each record gives: J gene, D gene, V gene, CDR3 protein, CDR3 DNA. D genes are given only for firm matches.

j_gene: TRBJ1-5; d_gene: .; v_gene: TRBV2; CDR3aa: CASKNRDGNQPQHF; CDR3nt: TGTGCCAGCAAAAACAGGGATGGGAATCAGCCCCAGCATTTT
j_gene: TRBJ1-1; d_gene: .; v_gene: TRBV7-9; CDR3aa: CASSLSSWAGRNTEAFF; CDR3nt: TGTGCCAGCAGCTTGTCCTCGTGGGCAGGCCGGAACACTGAAGCTTTCTTT
j_gene: TRBJ1-1; d_gene: .; v_gene: TRBV20-1; CDR3aa: CSARVGGEAFF; CDR3nt: TGCAGTGCTAGAGTCGGGGGGGAAGCTTTCTTT
j_gene: TRBJ2-3; d_gene: .; v_gene: TRBV10-3; CDR3aa: CAISGSNTQYF; CDR3nt: TGTGCCATCAGTGGTTCAAATACGCAGTATTTT
j_gene: TRBJ2-1; d_gene: .; v_gene: TRBV2; CDR3aa: CASSEATQGEQFF; CDR3nt: TGTGCCAGCAGTGAAGCCACTCAGGGCGAGCAGTTCTTC
j_gene: TRBJ2-3; d_gene: TRBD2; v_gene: TRBV24-1; CDR3aa: CATSVAGSSTDTQYF; CDR3nt: TGTGCCACCAGTGTAGCGGGGTCTAGCACAGATACGCAGTATTTT
j_gene: TRBJ2-7; d_gene: TRBD1; v_gene: TRBV19; CDR3aa: CASTQGDRGVYEQYF; CDR3nt: TGTGCCAGTACCCAAGGAGACAGGGGTGTTTACGAGCAGTACTTC
j_gene: TRBJ2-2; d_gene: TRBD2; v_gene: TRBV6-8; CDR3aa: CASSYSKLAGMTGELFF; CDR3nt: TGTGCCAGCAGTTACTCGAAGCTAGCGGGAATGACCGGGGAGCTGTTTTTT
j_gene: TRBJ1-5; d_gene: .; v_gene: TRBV4-1; CDR3aa: CASSQVSGGISNQPQHF; CDR3nt: TGCGCCAGCAGCCAAGTATCCGGGGGAATTAGCAATCAGCCCCAGCATTTT
j_gene: TRBJ1-1; d_gene: TRBD1; v_gene: TRBV19; CDR3aa: CASSMRDRANTEAFF; CDR3nt: TGTGCCAGTAGTATGCGAGACAGGGCGAACACTGAAGCTTTCTTT
j_gene: TRBJ1-4; d_gene: TRBD1; v_gene: TRBV5-1; CDR3aa: CASSPGGLLEKLFF; CDR3nt: TGCGCCAGCAGTCCAGGGGGCTTATTAGAAAAACTGTTTTTT
j_gene: TRBJ1-1; d_gene: TRBD1; v_gene: TRBV19; CDR3aa: CASSRQGALTEAFF; CDR3nt: TGTGCCAGTAGCCGACAGGGGGCGCTGACTGAAGCTTTCTTT
j_gene: TRBJ2-1; d_gene: TRBD1; v_gene: TRBV24-1; CDR3aa: CATSDQDRGGLGEQFF; CDR3nt: TGTGCCACCAGTGACCAGGACAGGGGGGGACTAGGTGAGCAGTTCTTC
j_gene: TRBJ2-1; d_gene: .; v_gene: TRBV11-2; CDR3aa: CASSLGIGQAYNEQFF; CDR3nt: TGTGCCAGCAGCTTAGGCATTGGACAAGCCTACAATGAGCAGTTCTTC
j_gene: TRBJ1-5; d_gene: .; v_gene: TRBV3-1/TRBV3-2; CDR3aa: CASSPQGGGNQPQHF; CDR3nt: TGTGCCAGCAGTCCCCAGGGAGGAGGCAATCAGCCCCAGCATTTT
j_gene: TRBJ2-7; d_gene: .; v_gene: TRBV2; CDR3aa: CASSEGAGGNEQYF; CDR3nt: TGTGCCAGCAGTGAGGGGGCAGGGGGGAACGAGCAGTACTTC
j_gene: TRBJ2-1; d_gene: TRBD2; v_gene: TRBV4-1; CDR3aa: CASSPRGSGSGTYNEQFF; CDR3nt: TGCGCCAGCAGCCCGCGGGGTAGCGGGAGTGGGACCTACAATGAGCAGTTCTTC
j_gene: TRBJ1-6; d_gene: TRBD1; v_gene: TRBV10-3; CDR3aa: CAISWTGLNNSPLHF; CDR3nt: TGTGCCATCAGTTGGACAGGGCTGAATAATTCACCCCTCCACTTT